This record concerns one TCR beta chain sequence. Primers included in the PCR were 60 Vbeta and 13 Jbeta primers. Only in-frame clones appear in the TCRdb table, and some are missing; sequencing was by immunoSEQ multiplex PCR. The table lists more than 80,000 clones, about 72% of them singletons. These data are taken from a study of cytomegalovirus exposure and HLA in healthy donors. The V end lost 4 bases, the J end lost 1 base, and 13 bases lay between the germline ends. Germline loops: CDR1 SGHAT, CDR2 FQNNGV. The CDR3 totals 15 residues. The receptor was derived from a woman aged 60-70 years in good health and CMV-seropositive. Sequenced: PBMCs. The chain couples TRBV11-2 to TRBJ2-5; tentative D call: TRBD1 (6 bases). The CDR3 reads CASSSFRDTQETQYF. CDR3 nucleotides: TGTGCCAGCAGCTCCTTCCGGGACACCCAAGAGACCCAGTACTTC.